This entry features one T cell receptor beta chain sequence. No antigen is known for it. In germline, CDR1 is MDHEN, CDR2 SYDVKM. V was trimmed by 5 bases and J by 7 bases, leaving 8 bases between them. This CDR3 spans 12 amino acids. TCRdb passed the 5' RACE reads through MiXCR, listing each CDR3 protein once. The sample has roughly 42,000 distinct CDR3 sequences, around 28% seen once. CD4+CD45RO+CD25- cells were isolated as memory CD4+ T cells. Study-level results: The larger-cohort validation was restricted to a single TCR beta V-J rearrangement rather than whole repertoires.

The J gene is TRBJ1-4, the V gene TRBV28; D is unresolved. This clonotype originated in a female donor with breast cancer. Sequenced: tumor-infiltrating memory CD4+ T cells sorted from the breast tumor. Subset noted: memory CD4+ T cells, CD4+CD45RO+CD25-. The CDR3 region has the DNA TGTGCCAGCAGTGCCCCTCTTGAAAAACTGTTTTTT. It encodes CASSAPLEKLFF.